A selection of T cell receptor beta chains follows, all from one sample in a study of T cell responses to AZD1222 COVID-19 vaccine. Data came from immunoSEQ multiplex PCR; TCRdb stores just in-frame clones and leaves some out. The table has about 150,000 clones, about 86% seen once. The specimen comprised peripheral blood, sampled on day 0 of MenACWY control vaccination. These receptors were obtained from an adult in good health. Each CDR3 is given with its conserved first and last residue. The order of the fields is clone size, J gene, D gene, V gene, CDR3 protein, CDR3 DNA. A D gene is named only where the DNA matches it firmly. Not every row has a clone size; where given, it reads once, few, many or a size class.

clone_size: few; j_call: TRBJ1-1; d_call: -; v_call: TRBV7-8; cdr3_aa: CASSLGFTNTEAFF; cdr3_nt: TGTGCCAGCAGCTTAGGGTTTACGAACACTGAAGCTTTCTTT
clone_size: -; j_call: TRBJ1-2; d_call: -; v_call: TRBV10-1; cdr3_aa: CASSATRDYGYTF; cdr3_nt: TGCGCCAGCAGTGCGACCAGGGACTATGGCTACACCTTC
clone_size: -; j_call: TRBJ1-1; d_call: -; v_call: TRBV28; cdr3_aa: CASCRNTEAFF; cdr3_nt: TGTGCCAGCTGCAGGAACACTGAAGCTTTCTTT
clone_size: -; j_call: TRBJ1-4; d_call: -; v_call: TRBV10-3; cdr3_aa: CATQQGTNEKLFF; cdr3_nt: TGTGCCACCCAACAGGGAACTAATGAAAAACTGTTTTTT
clone_size: -; j_call: TRBJ1-5; d_call: TRBD1; v_call: TRBV6-4; cdr3_aa: CASSPQGAGQPQHF; cdr3_nt: TGTGCCAGCAGCCCACAGGGGGCAGGGCAGCCCCAGCATTTT
clone_size: -; j_call: TRBJ1-1; d_call: -; v_call: TRBV11-3; cdr3_aa: CASSLRDEAFF; cdr3_nt: TGTGCCAGCAGCTTACGGGATGAAGCTTTCTTT
clone_size: -; j_call: TRBJ1-5; d_call: -; v_call: TRBV7-6; cdr3_aa: CASSLAHRKNGQPQHF; cdr3_nt: TGTGCCAGCAGCTTAGCGCACAGGAAAAATGGTCAGCCCCAGCATTTT
clone_size: -; j_call: TRBJ1-1; d_call: -; v_call: TRBV19; cdr3_aa: CASSMDRAQAAFF; cdr3_nt: TGTGCCAGTAGTATGGATCGGGCCCAGGCAGCTTTCTTT
clone_size: -; j_call: TRBJ2-7; d_call: TRBD2; v_call: TRBV4-1; cdr3_aa: CASSQVSGSRHEQYF; cdr3_nt: TGCGCCAGCAGCCAAGTTAGCGGGAGTCGCCACGAGCAGTACTTC
clone_size: -; j_call: TRBJ2-4; d_call: TRBD2; v_call: TRBV11-2; cdr3_aa: CASSLARGADIQYF; cdr3_nt: TGTGCCAGCAGCTTAGCGCGGGGGGCAGACATTCAGTACTTC
clone_size: -; j_call: TRBJ1-2; d_call: -; v_call: TRBV18; cdr3_aa: CASSPRDTEGYGYTF; cdr3_nt: TGTGCCAGCTCACCAAGGGACACTGAAGGCTATGGCTACACCTTC
clone_size: once; j_call: TRBJ1-3; d_call: -; v_call: TRBV28; cdr3_aa: CASSFSAGNTIYF; cdr3_nt: TGTGCCAGCAGTTTCTCTGCTGGAAACACCATATATTTT
clone_size: -; j_call: TRBJ2-1; d_call: TRBD2; v_call: TRBV19; cdr3_aa: CASSIVRLAGGAQFF; cdr3_nt: TGTGCCAGTAGTATCGTCCGACTAGCGGGAGGGGCGCAGTTCTTC
clone_size: -; j_call: TRBJ2-5; d_call: TRBD1; v_call: TRBV28; cdr3_aa: CASSPGQGAGETQYF; cdr3_nt: TGTGCCAGCAGTCCGGGACAGGGGGCAGGAGAGACCCAGTACTTC
clone_size: -; j_call: TRBJ1-5; d_call: -; v_call: TRBV27; cdr3_aa: CASSLPGRGSNQPQHF; cdr3_nt: TGTGCCAGCAGTTTACCAGGCAGGGGTAGCAATCAGCCCCAGCATTTT
clone_size: -; j_call: TRBJ1-3; d_call: TRBD1; v_call: TRBV19; cdr3_aa: CASLPTGVLGNTIYF; cdr3_nt: TGTGCCAGCCTCCCTACAGGGGTTCTAGGAAACACCATATATTTT
clone_size: -; j_call: TRBJ1-2; d_call: -; v_call: TRBV28; cdr3_aa: CASSYRVSGYTF; cdr3_nt: TGTGCCAGCAGTTACAGGGTATCCGGCTACACCTTC